What follows are 28 T cell receptor beta chains derived from one specimen sequenced in a study of blood T cell repertoires in COVID-19. Measured with immunoSEQ multiplex PCR; TCRdb has only the in-frame clones, and not every one. The sample contains under 250,000 clones, around 81% of which appear only once. The sample consisted of peripheral blood. The receptors shown here come from a human donor in a cohort sampled during active COVID-19.

This clone showed up just once. The rearrangement links TRBV3-1 (or the pseudogene TRBV3-2) to TRBJ2-2, with TRBD1 as a possible D gene (6 bases). The CDR3 consists of 16 residues. Deletions cut 5 bases from V and 0 bases from J, with 13 bases between. In germline, CDR1 is LGHDT, CDR2 YNNKEL (reference sequence). CDR3 bases: TGTGCCAGCAGCTCGGGACACGTAGCGAACACCGGGGAGCTGTTTTTT. Amino acids: CASSSGHVANTGELFF.

The chain has TRBV6-5 and TRBJ2-5; D is possibly TRBD1 (6 bases). In germline, CDR1 is MNHEY, CDR2 SVGAGI. Trimming took off 6 bases at V and 5 bases at J, with 13 bases between the two ends. The CDR3 is 13 residues long. The CDR3 loop reads CASRGHRMETQYF. Here the CDR3 DNA reads TGTGCCAGCAGGGGACATAGGATGGAGACCCAGTACTTC.

In this sample, this clone turned up a few times. The V gene is TRBV4-2, the J gene TRBJ2-2; D is possibly TRBD2 (6 bases). The CDR3 loop spans 14 amino acids. Germline V gene data show CDR1 as LGHNA and CDR2 as YNFKEQ. With 6 bases removed from V and 5 bases from J, the gap between germline ends came to 13 bases. The CDR3 loop reads CASSRMGGTGELFF. The DNA for the CDR3 is TGTGCCAGCAGTCGGATGGGGGGAACCGGGGAGCTGTTTTTT.

This chain links TRBV2 with TRBJ1-3; D is uncertain. V shed 6 bases and J shed 0 bases, with 6 bases lying between them. The germline CDR1 and CDR2 sequences are SNHLY and FYNNEI. The length of the CDR3 is 13 residues. The CDR3 DNA sequence: TGTGCCAGCAGGCCCTACTCTGGAAACACCATATATTTT. Translated: CASRPYSGNTIYF. Based on the CDR3 plus reference TRBV2 and TRBJ1-3, the full variable domain is EPEVTQTPSHQVTQMGQEVILRCVPISNHLYFYWYRQILGQKVEFLVSFYNNEISEKSEIFDDQFSVERPDGSNFTLKIRSTKLEDSAMYFCASRPYSGNTIYFGEGSWLTVV.

The genes are TRBV6-1 and TRBJ2-3; 8 nucleotides align to TRBD1. Germline V gives CDR1 MNHNS, CDR2 SASEGT. Trimming cost V 3 bases and J 1 base; bases outside gene matches: 0. The CDR3 has 14 residues. CDR3 in amino acids: CASSEDRGTDTQYF. In nucleotides, the CDR3 is TGTGCCAGCAGTGAGGACAGGGGCACAGATACGCAGTATTTT.

The rearrangement uses TRBV27 and TRBJ1-4; 8 nucleotides line up with TRBD1. This CDR3 has 16 amino acids. Trimming cost V 4 bases and J 2 bases; bases outside gene matches: 6. The V gene's germline CDR1 is MNHEY and CDR2 SMNVEV (reference sequence). CDR3 loop: CASSSYRGSTNEKLFF. CDR3 in DNA: TGTGCCAGCAGTTCGTACAGGGGGTCCACTAATGAAAAACTGTTTTTT.

This clone was seen a few times. CDR3 nucleotides: TGTGCCAGCAGGCCGGGACTAGGCGGCAATGAGCAGTTCTTC. Encoded protein: CASRPGLGGNEQFF. This rearrangement joins TRBV28 to TRBJ2-1, with 8 bases matching TRBD2. The length of the CDR3 is 14 residues. Germline-derived CDR1 and CDR2 are MDHEN and SYDVKM. Trimming took 6 bases from V and 6 from J; bases not matched to a gene: 7. Based on the CDR3 plus reference TRBV28 and TRBJ2-1, the full variable domain is DVKVTQSSRYLVKRTGEKVFLECVQDMDHENMFWYRQDPGLGLRLIYFSYDVKMKEKGDIPEGYSVSREKKERFSLILESASTNQTSMYLCASRPGLGGNEQFFGPGTRLTVL.

The CDR3 region is CASSLAFGDNEQFF. For the CDR3, the DNA is TGTGCCAGCAGCTTAGCTTTCGGTGACAATGAGCAGTTCTTC. The gene calls are TRBV7-9 and TRBJ2-1; D is unclear. CDR1 SEHNR and CDR2 FQNEAQ come from the germline V gene (reference sequence). The V end was cut by 0 bases, the J end by 5 bases, with 8 bases between. This CDR3 contains 14 residues.

The chain employs TRBV2 and TRBJ2-1; tentatively, D is TRBD1 (6 bases). The CDR3 length is 16 residues. The V gene's germline CDR1 is SNHLY and CDR2 FYNNEI. Trimming took 5 bases from V and 13 from J, leaving 27 bases between them. The DNA for the CDR3 is TGTGCCAGCAGTCGTCAGGGACAACGGCAGTTGGACCGCCAGTTCTTC. Encoded protein: CASSRQGQRQLDRQFF.

This clone came up once. V usage is TRBV27 and J usage is TRBJ1-6, with D maybe TRBD1 (6 bases). V dropped 4 bases and J dropped 0 bases, with 13 bases sitting between them. The V gene's germline CDR1 is MNHEY and CDR2 SMNVEV (reference sequence). The CDR3 length is 17 residues. CDR3 loop: CASSSPTGSSYNSPLHF. CDR3 DNA: TGTGCCAGCAGTTCCCCAACAGGGAGCTCCTATAATTCACCCCTCCACTTT.

The V call is TRBV3-1 (or the pseudogene TRBV3-2), the J call TRBJ2-5; 7 positions match TRBD1. Germline V CDR1 and CDR2: LGHDT, YNNKEL (reference sequence). CDR3 length: 17 residues. J lost 0 bases, V lost 0 bases, and 7 bases had no gene match. Here the CDR3 reads CASSQDIGTEYQETQYF. The CDR3 bases are TGTGCCAGCAGCCAAGATATCGGGACAGAGTACCAAGAGACCCAGTACTTC.

V gene TRBV7-2 combines with J gene TRBJ1-2; D is unclear. The CDR3 extends over 16 amino acids. Germline lookup yields CDR1 SGHTA and CDR2 FQGNSA. Trimming pared 1 base from V and 4 bases from J, leaving 16 bases between. CDR3 residues: CASSLVLGRNLYGYTF. The CDR3, as DNA: TGTGCCAGCAGCTTAGTCCTGGGCAGAAACCTCTATGGCTACACCTTC. Full variable domain (missing parts from reference TRBV7-2 and TRBJ1-2): GAGVSQSPSNKVTEKGKDVELRCDPISGHTALYWYRQSLGQGLEFLIYFQGNSAPDKSGLPSDRFSAERTGGSVSTLTIQRTQQEDSAVYLCASSLVLGRNLYGYTFGSGTRLTVV.

CDR3 amino acids: CASSPGRGDIFRRVTQYF. CDR3 DNA: TGTGCCAGCAGCCCTGGGCGGGGGGACATTTTTCGTCGGGTTACGCAGTATTTT. This chain joins TRBV5-6 and TRBJ2-3, with 8 bases matching TRBD2. After removal of 4 bases from V and 8 bases from J, the junction contained 21 bases not matched to a gene. This CDR3 comprises 18 residues. Germline-derived CDR1 and CDR2 are SGHDT and YYEEEE.

V and J are TRBV19 and TRBJ2-1, with D maybe TRBD1 (6 bases). V was shortened by 0 bases and J by 0 bases, with 6 bases between the two germline ends. CDR1 is LNHDA and CDR2 is SQIVND in the germline V gene (reference sequence). The CDR3 loop spans 15 amino acids. CDR3 in amino acids: CASSIEGGSYNEQFF. As DNA, the CDR3 is TGTGCCAGTAGTATAGAAGGGGGCTCCTACAATGAGCAGTTCTTC.

J is TRBJ1-5 and V is TRBV28; a possible D gene is TRBD1 (6 bases). V lost 7 bases to trimming and J lost 7 bases, with 11 bases between them. Germline V gives CDR1 MDHEN, CDR2 SYDVKM. The CDR3 loop spans 12 amino acids. CDR3: CASNQGSQPQHF. In DNA form, the CDR3 reads TGTGCCAGCAACCAGGGGAGCCAGCCCCAGCATTTT.

The gene calls are TRBV28 and TRBJ1-2, with 10 bases identical to TRBD1. This CDR3 comprises 15 residues. The germline gives CDR1 MDHEN, CDR2 SYDVKM. V shed 0 bases, J shed 5 bases, and the junction held 3 bases outside the gene matches. The CDR3 DNA sequence: TGTGCCAGCAGTTTATGGGGGACAGGGGAATATGGCTACACCTTC. Its translation is CASSLWGTGEYGYTF.

The V call is TRBV9, the J call TRBJ2-5; D unresolved. Trimming took off 0 bases at V and 0 bases at J, with 12 bases between the two ends. Germline CDR1 SGDLS, CDR2 YYNGEE. The CDR3 spans 16 residues. DNA for the CDR3: TGTGCCAGCAGCGTAGATTCGGGTCGGTACCAAGAGACCCAGTACTTC. Translated: CASSVDSGRYQETQYF.

The J gene is TRBJ1-6, the V gene TRBV4-3; D is unresolved. This CDR3 has 17 residues. The V gene lost 0 bases and the J gene lost 0 bases, with 9 bases spanning the gap. In germline, CDR1 is LGHNA, CDR2 YSLEER. Here the CDR3 reads CASSQDGTVSYNSPLHF. The CDR3 bases are TGCGCCAGCAGCCAAGATGGTACAGTCTCCTATAATTCACCCCTCCACTTT.

The chain uses TRBV19 and TRBJ1-1; possibly TRBD1 for D (5 bases). This CDR3 is 16 amino acids long. Trimming stripped 9 bases from V and 0 bases from J, with 20 bases between. Germline loops: CDR1 LNHDA, CDR2 SQIVND (reference sequence). The CDR3, as DNA: TGTGCCAGCAGGACCCTCGGGTGGGGCATGAACACTGAAGCTTTCTTT. It encodes CASRTLGWGMNTEAFF. Supplemented by reference TRBV19 and TRBJ1-1, the full variable domain reads DGGITQSPKYLFRKEGQNVTLSCEQNLNHDAMYWYRQDPGQGLRLIYYSQIVNDFQKGDIAEGYSVSREKKESFPLTVTSAQKNPTAFYLCASRTLGWGMNTEAFFGQGTRLTVV.

This clone is a singleton in its sample. The chain is built from TRBV6-5 and TRBJ2-7, with D possibly matching TRBD2 (5 bases). In germline, CDR1 is MNHEY, CDR2 SVGAGI. This CDR3 has 12 residues. CDR3 bases: TGTGCGGGCGGGTCGCATCCCTACGAGCAGTACTTC. It yields the protein CAGGSHPYEQYF.

The rearrangement links TRBV6-6 to TRBJ1-5, with a possible D match to TRBD1 (5 bases). V was clipped by 0 bases and J by 10 bases, with 13 bases between them. In germline, CDR1 is MNHNY, CDR2 SVGAGI (reference sequence). The CDR3 length is 14 residues. CDR3 DNA sequence: TGTGCCAGCAGTTACTCGCGCCCGGGGGGACCCCAGCATTTT. This translates into CASSYSRPGGPQHF.

V and J are TRBV6-5 and TRBJ1-5; D perhaps matches TRBD1 (6 bases). Germline CDR1 MNHEY, CDR2 SVGAGI. This CDR3 spans 15 amino acids. The V end was cut by 6 bases, the J end by 0 bases, with 12 bases between. CDR3 nucleotides: TGTGCCAGCAGCCCGAGGGACACTAGCAATCAGCCCCAGCATTTT. This encodes CASSPRDTSNQPQHF.

The genes are TRBV15 and TRBJ2-7, with 10 bases that match TRBD1. Germline V gene lookup returns CDR1 LNHNV and CDR2 YYDKDF (reference sequence). With 0 bases clipped from V and 6 bases from J, the junction kept 8 bases outside the gene matches. The CDR3 consists of 16 residues. The CDR3 coding sequence is TGTGCCACCAGCAGAGATAGGGGGACAGGGGTCCGCGAGCAGTACTTC. It translates to CATSRDRGTGVREQYF.

This clone was picked up a small number of times. The chain combines TRBV11-3 with TRBJ1-1; TRBD1 aligns across 10 bases. Germline loops: CDR1 SGHNT, CDR2 YENEEA. V lost 9 bases and J lost 5; bases outside the gene matches: 12. The CDR3 sequence is 15 residues long. The CDR3 here is CASHKPTGGGTEAFF. Written as DNA, the CDR3 is TGTGCCAGTCATAAACCGACAGGGGGCGGGACTGAAGCTTTCTTT.

This clone was picked up a small number of times. The chain links TRBV4-1 to TRBJ2-3; the match to TRBD1 covers 7 bases. There are 15 residues in the CDR3. The germline V gene encodes CDR1 MGHRA and CDR2 YSYEKL. After removal of 4 bases from V and 1 base from J, the junction contained 5 bases not matched to a gene. The CDR3 DNA is TGCGCCAGCAGCCTACAGGGGTATCGCACAGATACGCAGTATTTT. This encodes CASSLQGYRTDTQYF.

The rearrangement joins TRBV5-6 to TRBJ2-1; weak D call: TRBD2 (5 bases). CDR3 length: 13 amino acids. The V end lost 4 bases, the J end lost 8 bases, and 13 bases lay between the germline ends. Germline assignment: CDR1 SGHDT and CDR2 YYEEEE. The CDR3 region has the DNA TGTGCCAGCAGCCCAGGTGCGAGGGATGAGCAGTTCTTC. Its translation: CASSPGARDEQFF.

There are a few counts of this clone. The same CDR3 can be traced to other DNA sequences in this sample. The chain links TRBV11-2 to TRBJ2-3; D gene unclear. V was cut by 5 bases and J by 3 bases, with 6 bases left in between. CDR3 size: 12 residues. Germline lookup yields CDR1 SGHAT and CDR2 FQNNGV. CDR3 nucleotides: TGTGCCAGCAGCCCCTCGACAGATACGCAGTATTTT. Translating gives CASSPSTDTQYF.

CDR3 nucleotides: TGTGCCAGCAGCTTAGTCGGCAATCAGCCCCAGCATTTT. It encodes CASSLVGNQPQHF. The chain employs TRBV7-6 and TRBJ1-5; unclear D gene. The CDR3 length is 13 residues. Trimming shortened V by 1 base and J by 2 bases, and 3 bases separated the two germline ends. Germline CDR1 is SGHVS and CDR2 is FNYEAQ. Full variable domain (remainder filled in from reference TRBV7-6 and TRBJ1-5): GAGVSQSPRYKVTKRGQDVALRCDPISGHVSLYWYRQALGQGPEFLTYFNYEAQQDKSGLPNDRFSAERPEGSISTLTIQRTEQRDSAMYRCASSLVGNQPQHFGDGTRLSIL.